This T cell receptor (beta chain) was captured in a study of cytomegalovirus exposure and HLA in healthy donors. Concerning this clone: The antigen remains unidentified.

Germline CDR1 reads MNHEY; CDR2 reads SMNVEV (reference sequence). V shed 3 bases and J shed 4 bases, with 18 bases lying between them. There are 16 residues in the CDR3. Produced via immunoSEQ multiplex PCR; TCRdb's table is partial and in-frame only. Altogether 76,000 or so clones are present, 94% being singletons, with the ten largest covering more than 2%. Study-wide results and limits: Reported results showed that the classifier diagnosed cytomegalovirus status with high specificity and sensitivity. CMV antigen specificity of a few CMV-associated chains was confirmed in vitro. First-cohort TCR clusters were later found to tend to co-occur in the 120 or so validation repertoires.

The clonotype was recovered from a woman aged 18-35 years in good health and CMV-seronegative. The chain joins TRBV27 to TRBJ1-1; tentatively, D is TRBD1 (5 bases). What was sequenced was PBMCs. CDR3 bases: TGTGCCAGCAGTTTCGACCCTGGGGGGGACTCCACTGAAGCTTTCTTT. Translated, it gives CASSFDPGGDSTEAFF.